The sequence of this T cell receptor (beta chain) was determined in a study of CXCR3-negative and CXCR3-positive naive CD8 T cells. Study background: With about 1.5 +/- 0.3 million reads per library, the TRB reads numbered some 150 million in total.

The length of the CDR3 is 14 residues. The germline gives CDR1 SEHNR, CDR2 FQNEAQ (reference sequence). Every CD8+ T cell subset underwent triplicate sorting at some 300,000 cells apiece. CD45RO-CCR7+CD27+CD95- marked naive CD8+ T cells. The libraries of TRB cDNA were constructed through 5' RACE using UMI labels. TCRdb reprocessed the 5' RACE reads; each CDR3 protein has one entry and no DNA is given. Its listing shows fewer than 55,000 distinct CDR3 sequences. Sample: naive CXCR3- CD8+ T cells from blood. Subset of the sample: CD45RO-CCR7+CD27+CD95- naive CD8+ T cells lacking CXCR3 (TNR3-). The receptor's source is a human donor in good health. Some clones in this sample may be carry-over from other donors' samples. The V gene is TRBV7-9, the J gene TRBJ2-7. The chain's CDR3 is CASSYSSFSYEQYF.